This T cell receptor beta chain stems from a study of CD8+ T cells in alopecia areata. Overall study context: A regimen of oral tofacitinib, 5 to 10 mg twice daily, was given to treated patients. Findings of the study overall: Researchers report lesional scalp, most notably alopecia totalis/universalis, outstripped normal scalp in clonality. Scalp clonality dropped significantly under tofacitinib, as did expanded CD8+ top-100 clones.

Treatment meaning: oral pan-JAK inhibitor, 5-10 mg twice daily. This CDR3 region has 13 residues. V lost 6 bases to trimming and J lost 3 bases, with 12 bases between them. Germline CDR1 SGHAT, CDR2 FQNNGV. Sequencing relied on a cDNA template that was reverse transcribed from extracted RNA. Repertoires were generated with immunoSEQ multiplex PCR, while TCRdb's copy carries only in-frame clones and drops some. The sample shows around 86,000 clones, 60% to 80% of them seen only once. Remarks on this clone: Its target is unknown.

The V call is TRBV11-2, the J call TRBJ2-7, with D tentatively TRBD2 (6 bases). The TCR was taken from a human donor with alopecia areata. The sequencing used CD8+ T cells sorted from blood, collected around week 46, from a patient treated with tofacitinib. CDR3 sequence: CASRGDLDYEQYF. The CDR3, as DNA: TGTGCCAGCAGGGGGGACTTAGACTACGAGCAGTACTTC. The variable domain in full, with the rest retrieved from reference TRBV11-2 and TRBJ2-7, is EAGVAQSPRYKIIEKRQSVAFWCNPISGHATLYWYQQILGQGPKLLIQFQNNGVVDDSQLPKDRFSAERLKGVDSTLKIQPAKLEDSAVYLCASRGDLDYEQYFGPGTRLTVT.